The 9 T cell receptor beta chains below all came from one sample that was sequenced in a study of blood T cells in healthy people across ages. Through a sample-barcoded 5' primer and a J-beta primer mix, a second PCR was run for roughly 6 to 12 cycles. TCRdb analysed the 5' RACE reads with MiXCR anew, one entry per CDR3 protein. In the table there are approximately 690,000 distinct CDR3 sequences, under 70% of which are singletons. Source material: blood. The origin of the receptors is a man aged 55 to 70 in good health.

In DNA, the CDR3 is TGTGCCAGCAGCCGCAGGGGGCCGGTCTCCTACGAGCAGTACTTC. The encoded protein is CASSRRGPVSYEQYF. This chain links TRBV5-6 with TRBJ2-7; 8 bases fit TRBD1. Looked up from germline, CDR1 is SGHDT and CDR2 is YYEEEE. V was pared by 4 bases and J by 0 bases, with 6 bases of the junction left unmatched. This CDR3 is 15 amino acids long.

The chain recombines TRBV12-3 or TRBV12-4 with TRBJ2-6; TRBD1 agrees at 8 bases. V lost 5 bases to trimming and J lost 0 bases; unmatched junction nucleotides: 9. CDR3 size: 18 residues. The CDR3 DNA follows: TGTGCCAGCAGTCCGTGGACAGGGCTTCGCTCTGGGGCCAACGTCCTGACTTTC. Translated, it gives CASSPWTGLRSGANVLTF.

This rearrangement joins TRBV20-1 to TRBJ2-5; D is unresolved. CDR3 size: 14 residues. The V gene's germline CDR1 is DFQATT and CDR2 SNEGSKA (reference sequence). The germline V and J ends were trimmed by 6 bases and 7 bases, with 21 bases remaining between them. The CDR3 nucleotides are TGCAGTGCCAGAATGGGGTCGGGTACGGGGACCCAGTACTTC. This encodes CSARMGSGTGTQYF.

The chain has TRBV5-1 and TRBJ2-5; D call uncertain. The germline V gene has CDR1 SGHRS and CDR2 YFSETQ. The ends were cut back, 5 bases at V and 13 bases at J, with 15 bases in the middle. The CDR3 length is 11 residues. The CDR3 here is CASRGSYERYF. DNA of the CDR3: TGCGCCAGCAGGGGATCCTACGAGCGGTACTTC.

The CDR3 protein is CASSPPYSTQYF. DNA of the CDR3: TGTGCCAGCAGCCCTCCCTACAGTACGCAGTATTTT. The gene calls are TRBV12-3 or TRBV12-4 and TRBJ2-3; no definite D call. The CDR3 totals 12 residues. Trimming shortened V by 6 bases and J by 8 bases, and 12 bases separated the two germline ends.

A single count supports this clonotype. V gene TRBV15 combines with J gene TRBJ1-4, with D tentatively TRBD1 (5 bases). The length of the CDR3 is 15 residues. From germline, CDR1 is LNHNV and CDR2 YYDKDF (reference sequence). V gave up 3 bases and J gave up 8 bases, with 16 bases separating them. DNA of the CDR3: TGTGCCACCAGCAGGGGCGGGGCCCTTCGGGAAAAACTGTTTTTT. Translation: CATSRGGALREKLFF.

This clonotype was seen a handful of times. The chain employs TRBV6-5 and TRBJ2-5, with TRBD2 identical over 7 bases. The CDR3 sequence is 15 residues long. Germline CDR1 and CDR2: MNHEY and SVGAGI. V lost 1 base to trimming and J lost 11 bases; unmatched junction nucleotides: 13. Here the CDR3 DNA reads TGTGCCAGCAGTTACTTTAGCGGGCTGAACAATGAGCAGTACTTC. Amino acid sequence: CASSYFSGLNNEQYF.

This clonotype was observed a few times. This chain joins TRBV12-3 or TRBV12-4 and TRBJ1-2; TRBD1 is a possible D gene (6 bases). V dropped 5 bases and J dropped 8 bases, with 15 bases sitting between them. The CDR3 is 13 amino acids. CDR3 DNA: TGTGCCAGCAGTATTGGACAGCTCTTGGGCTACACCTTC. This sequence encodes CASSIGQLLGYTF.

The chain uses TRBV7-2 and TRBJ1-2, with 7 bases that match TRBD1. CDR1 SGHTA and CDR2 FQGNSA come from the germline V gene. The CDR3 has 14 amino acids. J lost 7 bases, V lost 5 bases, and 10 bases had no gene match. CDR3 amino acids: CASSTSGGLAGYTF. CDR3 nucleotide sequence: TGTGCCAGCAGCACCTCAGGGGGTCTGGCTGGCTACACCTTC.